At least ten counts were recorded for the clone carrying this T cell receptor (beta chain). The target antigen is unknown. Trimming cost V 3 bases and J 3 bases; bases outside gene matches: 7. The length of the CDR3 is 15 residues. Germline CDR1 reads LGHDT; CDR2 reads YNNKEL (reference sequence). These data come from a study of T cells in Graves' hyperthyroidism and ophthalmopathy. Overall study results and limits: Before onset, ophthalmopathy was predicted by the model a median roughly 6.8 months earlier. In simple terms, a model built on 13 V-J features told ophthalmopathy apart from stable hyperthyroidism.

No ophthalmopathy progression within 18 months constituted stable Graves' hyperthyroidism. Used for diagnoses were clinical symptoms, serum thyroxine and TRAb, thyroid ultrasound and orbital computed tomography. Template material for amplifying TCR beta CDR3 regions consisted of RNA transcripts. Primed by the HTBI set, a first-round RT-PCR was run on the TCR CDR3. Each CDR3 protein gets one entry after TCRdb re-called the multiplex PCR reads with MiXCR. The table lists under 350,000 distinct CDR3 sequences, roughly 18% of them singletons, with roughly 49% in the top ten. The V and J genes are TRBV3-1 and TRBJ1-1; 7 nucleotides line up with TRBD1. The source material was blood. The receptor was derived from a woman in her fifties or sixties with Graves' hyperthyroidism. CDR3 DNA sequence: TGTGCCAGCAGCCACCTCGTAACAGGGGACACTGAAGCTTTCTTT. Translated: CASSHLVTGDTEAFF.